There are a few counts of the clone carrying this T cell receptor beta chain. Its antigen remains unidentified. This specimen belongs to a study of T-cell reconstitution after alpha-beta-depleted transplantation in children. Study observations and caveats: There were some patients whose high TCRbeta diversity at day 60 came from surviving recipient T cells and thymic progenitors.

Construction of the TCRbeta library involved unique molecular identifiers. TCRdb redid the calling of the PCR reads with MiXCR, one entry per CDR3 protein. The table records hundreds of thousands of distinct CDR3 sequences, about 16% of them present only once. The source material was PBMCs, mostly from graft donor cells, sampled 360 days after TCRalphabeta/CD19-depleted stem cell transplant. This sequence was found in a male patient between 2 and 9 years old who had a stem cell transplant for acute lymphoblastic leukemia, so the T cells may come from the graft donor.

CDR3 region: CSARNFKDRGLGYNEQFF. The CDR3 DNA sequence: TGCAGTGCTCGTAACTTCAAAGACAGGGGCCTTGGGTACAATGAGCAGTTCTTC. The V gene is TRBV20-1, the J gene TRBJ2-1, with TRBD1 matching 8 bases. Germline CDR1 is DFQATT and CDR2 is SNEGSKA (reference sequence). The CDR3 spans 18 residues. After removal of 5 bases from V and 4 bases from J, the junction contained 19 bases not matched to a gene.